This TCR beta chain came from a study of cytomegalovirus exposure and HLA in healthy donors. Vbeta (60) and Jbeta (13) primers were used in the PCR. Clones were read by immunoSEQ multiplex PCR, and TCRdb kept only the in-frame ones, dropping some. Of roughly 120,000 clones listed, 80% are singletons. The CDR3 runs to 14 residues. Trimming at V came to 7 bases and at J to 1 base, leaving 5 bases not matched to a gene. Germline CDR1 is SQVTM and CDR2 is ANQGSEA. The source of this sequence is a male donor in good health and CMV-seronegative. Sequencing used PBMCs. The genes are TRBV29-1 and TRBJ1-5, with 9 bases identical to TRBD1. The CDR3 reads CSARTGGSNQPQHF. The DNA of the CDR3 is TGCAGCGCCCGAACAGGGGGCAGCAATCAGCCCCAGCATTTT.